The 12 T cell receptor beta chains in this list originate from one sample, sequenced in a study of vaccination effects on CD4 cells after COVID-19. The table came from immunoSEQ multiplex PCR; TCRdb's copy has only in-frame clones and leaves some out. The table has roughly 45,000 clones, roughly 80% seen once; the top ten hold roughly 27%. Within the ViraFEST assay, antigen-specific CD4+ T cells underwent expansion with viral peptide pools prior to sequencing. Between days 9 and 11 of culture, CD4+ T cells were separated out. PCR showed that the person got SARS-CoV-2 infection at some point between March and December 2020. Their antigens remain unidentified. The sample in question was CD4+ T cells from PBMCs cultured with a peptide pool, obtained before COVID-19 vaccination. The receptor set was obtained from a human donor who had a prior SARS-CoV-2 infection.

J is TRBJ2-3 and V is TRBV30; tentatively, D is TRBD2 (6 bases). The germline CDR1 and CDR2 sequences are GTSNPN and SVGIG (reference sequence). The CDR3 runs 13 residues. V lost 0 bases and J lost 3, with 7 bases in between. This CDR3 reads CAWSVAGTDTQYF. The CDR3 DNA reads TGTGCCTGGAGTGTGGCGGGGACAGATACGCAGTATTTT. Complete variable domain (other parts from reference TRBV30 and TRBJ2-3): SQTIHQWPATLVQPVGSPLSLECTVEGTSNPNLYWYRQAAGRGLQLLFYSVGIGQISSEVPQNLSASRPQDRQFILSSKKLLLSDSGFYLCAWSVAGTDTQYFGPGTRLTVL.

V is TRBV7-2 and J is TRBJ2-1; no firm D call. Germline CDR1 SGHTA, CDR2 FQGNSA. The CDR3 contains 13 residues. Trimming left V 5 bases short and J 1 base short, with 6 bases between. The chain's CDR3 is CASSPPSYNEQFF. For the CDR3, the DNA is TGTGCCAGCAGCCCCCCGTCCTACAATGAGCAGTTCTTC.

The V gene is TRBV30, the J gene TRBJ1-1; TRBD1 might be the D (5 bases). CDR3 size: 15 residues. From germline, CDR1 is GTSNPN and CDR2 SVGIG (reference sequence). Trimming shortened V by 3 bases and J by 4 bases, and 18 bases separated the two germline ends. This chain's CDR3 is CAWRGLVGAGTEAFF. CDR3 coding DNA: TGTGCCTGGAGGGGACTCGTCGGGGCAGGCACTGAAGCTTTCTTT.

This chain links TRBV9 with TRBJ2-5; maybe TRBD2 (5 bases). This CDR3 spans 14 amino acids. Trimming took off 0 bases at V and 3 bases at J, with 9 bases between the two ends. Per germline, CDR1 SGDLS and CDR2 YYNGEE. The CDR3 DNA follows: TGTGCCAGCAGCGTAGCTGCCGGGGAAGAGACCCAGTACTTC. Its protein is CASSVAAGEETQYF.

The rearrangement uses TRBV9 and TRBJ2-2; either TRBD1 or TRBD2 may fit D (5 bases each). CDR1 SGDLS and CDR2 YYNGEE come from the germline V gene. CDR3 length: 15 amino acids. V was shortened by 5 bases and J by 0 bases, with 11 bases between the two germline ends. CDR3 residues: CASSEGLPNTGELFF. CDR3 DNA: TGTGCCAGCAGTGAGGGGCTACCGAACACCGGGGAGCTGTTTTTT.

In DNA, the CDR3 is TGTGCCACCCCACATCCCGCGACAAAGTTATATTCACCCCTCCACTTT. This gives the protein CATPHPATKLYSPLHF. This chain links TRBV9 with TRBJ1-6, with no clear D. The V end lost 9 bases, the J end lost 8 bases, and 24 bases lay between the germline ends. This CDR3 has 16 residues. CDR1 is SGDLS and CDR2 is YYNGEE in the germline V gene.

V gene TRBV19 combines with J gene TRBJ1-2, with unresolved D. Trimming took off 2 bases at V and 8 bases at J, with 12 bases between the two ends. The germline gives CDR1 LNHDA, CDR2 SQIVND (reference sequence). This CDR3 comprises 13 residues. The CDR3 protein is CASSILGPGGYTF. DNA for the CDR3: TGTGCCAGTAGTATACTAGGACCTGGGGGCTACACCTTC.

This clone was detected only once. The chain couples TRBV2 to TRBJ1-1; no definite D call. Looked up from germline, CDR1 is SNHLY and CDR2 is FYNNEI. The CDR3 totals 13 residues. Trimming stripped 8 bases from V and 0 bases from J, with 10 bases between. The CDR3 protein is CASLTEMNTEAFF. CDR3 coding DNA: TGTGCCAGCTTGACTGAGATGAACACTGAAGCTTTCTTT.

This chain uses TRBV5-1 with TRBJ2-5, with 7 bases fitting TRBD2. The germline gives CDR1 SGHRS, CDR2 YFSETQ. The CDR3 has 14 amino acids. The V gene end was trimmed by 4 bases and the J gene end by 3 bases; junction bases not matched to a gene: 6. The CDR3 loop is CASSPTSQKETQYF. DNA of the CDR3: TGCGCCAGCAGCCCGACTAGCCAAAAAGAGACCCAGTACTTC.

This clone appeared a few times. V gene TRBV18 combines with J gene TRBJ2-3; D unresolved. Per the germline V gene, CDR1 is KGHSH and CDR2 is LQKENI. V lost 1 base and J lost 0, with 8 bases in between. The CDR3 consists of 15 residues. The CDR3 protein is CASSPRRSSTDTQYF. The CDR3, as DNA: TGTGCCAGCTCACCACGGCGGTCTAGCACAGATACGCAGTATTTT.

V gene TRBV13 combines with J gene TRBJ1-2, with 8 nucleotides matching TRBD1. With 5 bases clipped from V and 1 base from J, the junction kept 12 bases outside the gene matches. CDR3 length: 17 amino acids. Germline V gives CDR1 PRHDT, CDR2 FYEKMQ (reference sequence). CDR3 amino acids: CASSLRGGTGLNYGYTF. Written as DNA, the CDR3 is TGTGCCAGCAGCCTGAGGGGGGGGACAGGCCTTAACTATGGCTACACCTTC.

The rearrangement links TRBV7-6 to TRBJ1-1; 7 nucleotides line up with TRBD1. CDR3 size: 13 residues. The germline V gene has CDR1 SGHVS and CDR2 FNYEAQ. The J segment lost 8 bases and the V segment lost 0 bases, leaving 3 bases of the junction unmatched. The CDR3 protein is CASSLAKDREAFF. In DNA form, the CDR3 reads TGTGCCAGCAGCTTAGCGAAGGACAGGGAAGCTTTCTTT. Full variable domain (remainder filled in from reference TRBV7-6 and TRBJ1-1): GAGVSQSPRYKVTKRGQDVALRCDPISGHVSLYWYRQALGQGPEFLTYFNYEAQQDKSGLPNDRFSAERPEGSISTLTIQRTEQRDSAMYRCASSLAKDREAFFGQGTRLTVV.